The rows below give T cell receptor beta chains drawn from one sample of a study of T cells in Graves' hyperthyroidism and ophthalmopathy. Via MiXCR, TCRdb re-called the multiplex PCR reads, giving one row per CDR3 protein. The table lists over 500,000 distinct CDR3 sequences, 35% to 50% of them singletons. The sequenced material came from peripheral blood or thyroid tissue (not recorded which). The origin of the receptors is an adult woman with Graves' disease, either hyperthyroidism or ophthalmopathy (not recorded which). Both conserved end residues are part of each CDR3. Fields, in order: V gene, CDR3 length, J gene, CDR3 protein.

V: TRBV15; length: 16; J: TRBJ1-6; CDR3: CATAIDSLAYNSPLHF
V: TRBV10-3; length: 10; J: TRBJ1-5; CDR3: CAISGTGQHF
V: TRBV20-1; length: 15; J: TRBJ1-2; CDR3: CSARDRRGFNYGYTF
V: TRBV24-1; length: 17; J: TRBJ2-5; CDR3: CATSDPTSTYKQETQYF
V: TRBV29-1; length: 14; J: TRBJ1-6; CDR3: CSDSAGGSNSPLHF
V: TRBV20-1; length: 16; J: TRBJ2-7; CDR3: CSARTGTSGIAYEQYF
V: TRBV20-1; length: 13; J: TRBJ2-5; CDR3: CSASRSIRETQYF
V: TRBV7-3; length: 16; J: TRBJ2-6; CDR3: CASSPSPGSGANVLTF
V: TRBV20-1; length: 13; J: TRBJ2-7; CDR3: CSARDNRGREQYF
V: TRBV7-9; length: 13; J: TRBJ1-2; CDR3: CASSPDSHYGYTF
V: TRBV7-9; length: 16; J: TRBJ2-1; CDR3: CASSSPGLAEINEQFF
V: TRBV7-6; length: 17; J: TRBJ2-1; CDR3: CASSTGTSGSSYNEQFF
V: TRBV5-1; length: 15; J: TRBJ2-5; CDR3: CASSLEGQVWETQYF
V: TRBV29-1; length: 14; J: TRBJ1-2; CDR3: CSVNRGQPNDGYTF
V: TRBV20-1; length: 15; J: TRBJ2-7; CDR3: CSARRRQGAVHEQYF
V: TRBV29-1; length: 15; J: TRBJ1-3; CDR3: CSVEDPGAIGNTIYF
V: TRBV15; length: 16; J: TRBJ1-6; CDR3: CATSSIPDGEISPLHF
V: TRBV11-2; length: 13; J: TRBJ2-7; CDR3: CASSTRSRHEQYF
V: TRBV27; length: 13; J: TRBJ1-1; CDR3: CASSSPGVTEAFF
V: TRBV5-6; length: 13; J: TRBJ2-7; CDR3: CASSLGSSGSQYF
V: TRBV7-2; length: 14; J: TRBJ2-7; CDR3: CASRKSGGTYEQYF
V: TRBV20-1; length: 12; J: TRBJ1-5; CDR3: CSTGTGLQPQHF
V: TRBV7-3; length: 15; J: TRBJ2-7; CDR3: CASSEQGNPPYEQYF
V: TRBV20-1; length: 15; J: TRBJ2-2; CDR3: CSARRGRTNTGELFF
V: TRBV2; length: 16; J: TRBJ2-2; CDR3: CASSEVGNPDTGELFF
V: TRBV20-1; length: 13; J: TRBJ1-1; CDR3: CSLAGGANTEAFF